The 4 T cell receptor beta chains presented below share a single source sample, sequenced in a study of blood T cell repertoires in COVID-19. The protocol was immunoSEQ multiplex PCR, while the TCRdb copy is restricted to in-frame clones and leaves out a portion. This sample carries over 150,000 clones, around 80% of them seen once, and the ten largest clones take 19%. The sequenced sample was PBMCs or T cells enriched from blood (not recorded which). The origin of the receptors is a woman aged 70 to 79 in a cohort exposed to, infected with or recovered from COVID-19 (not recorded which).

The gene calls are TRBV5-1 and TRBJ1-2; no reliable D call. V lost 0 bases, J lost 2 bases, and 8 bases lay in between. CDR1 and CDR2 from the germline V gene are SGHRS and YFSETQ. There are 14 residues in the CDR3. The CDR3 loop is CASSLGHGNYGYTF. CDR3 nucleotides: TGCGCCAGCAGCTTGGGGCACGGGAACTATGGCTACACCTTC.

The J gene is TRBJ2-7, the V gene TRBV6-5; tentative D call: TRBD2 (5 bases). Trimming took 6 bases from V and 2 from J, leaving 11 bases between them. This CDR3 is 13 amino acids long. Germline V gene data show CDR1 as MNHEY and CDR2 as SVGAGI. The CDR3, as DNA: TGTGCCAGCAGGATGGACGGGGCCTACGAGCAGTACTTC. This gives the protein CASRMDGAYEQYF.

In the case of this clone: Sequence at one end of the junction differs from germline and may be a read error. This chain uses TRBV2 with TRBJ2-4, with TRBD2 identical over 8 bases. Germline CDR1 and CDR2: SNHLY and FYNNEI. This CDR3 comprises 12 residues. The CDR3 reads CASRQAGALGSF. CDR3 sequence (DNA): TGTGCCAGCAGGCAAGCGGGAGCCTTAGGGTCCTTC.

V and J are TRBV5-4 and TRBJ1-1; D is unresolved. This CDR3 has 15 residues. V lost 1 base and J lost 4, with 14 bases in between. Germline CDR1 and CDR2: SGHNT and YYREEE (reference sequence). The CDR3 loop reads CASSLKSSLSTEAFF. The DNA of the CDR3 is TGTGCCAGCAGCTTGAAGTCATCGTTGAGCACTGAAGCTTTCTTT.